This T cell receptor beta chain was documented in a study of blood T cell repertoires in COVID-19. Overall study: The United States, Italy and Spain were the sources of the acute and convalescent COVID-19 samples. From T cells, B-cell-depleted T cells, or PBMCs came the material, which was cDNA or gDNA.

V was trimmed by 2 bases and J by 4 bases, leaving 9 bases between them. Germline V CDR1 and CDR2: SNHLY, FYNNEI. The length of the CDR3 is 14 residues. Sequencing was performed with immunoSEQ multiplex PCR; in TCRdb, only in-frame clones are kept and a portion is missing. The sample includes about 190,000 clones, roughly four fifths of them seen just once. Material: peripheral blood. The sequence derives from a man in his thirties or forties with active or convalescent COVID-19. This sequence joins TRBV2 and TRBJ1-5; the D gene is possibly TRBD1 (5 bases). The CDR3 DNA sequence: TGTGCCAGCAGTGAACGCAGGGATAATCAGCCCCAGCATTTT. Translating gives CASSERRDNQPQHF.